Below are 4 T cell receptor beta chains sequenced from a single sample in a study of shared clonotypes between healthy human individuals. This table comes from immunoSEQ multiplex PCR, and its TCRdb copy is limited to in-frame clones, with some not included. The table records fewer than 550,000 clones, almost 80% of them present only once. The source material was PBMCs. The receptors come from a woman aged 40 to 50 in good health. Some clones in this sample may be carry-over from other donors' samples.

This clone has a single count. The chain recombines TRBV7-9 with TRBJ2-1; a possible D gene is TRBD1 (6 bases). V dropped 5 bases and J dropped 2 bases, with 13 bases sitting between them. CDR1 and CDR2 (germline): SEHNR, FQNEAQ (reference sequence). This CDR3 has 15 amino acids. The CDR3: CASSPQGPPYNEQFF. DNA for the CDR3: TGTGCCAGCAGCCCACAGGGCCCACCCTACAATGAGCAGTTCTTC.

V usage is TRBV19 and J usage is TRBJ2-7; D unresolved. Trimming removed 2 bases from V and 0 bases from J, with 14 bases in between. From germline, CDR1 is LNHDA and CDR2 SQIVND (reference sequence). This CDR3 region has 16 residues. This chain's CDR3 is CASSISPDVRSYEQYF. The CDR3 DNA reads TGTGCCAGTAGTATATCCCCGGACGTGCGCTCCTACGAGCAGTACTTC.

The chain carries TRBV11-1 and TRBJ2-1; 8 bases fit TRBD1. Germline values: CDR1 SGHAT, CDR2 FQDESV (reference sequence). The CDR3 loop spans 17 amino acids. V dropped 5 bases and J dropped 0; count of bases not matched to a gene: 9. In DNA form, the CDR3 reads TGTGCCAGCAGCCCGACAGGGGCGGCTAGCTCCTACAATGAGCAGTTCTTC. Translated, it gives CASSPTGAASSYNEQFF.

CDR3 coding DNA: TGTGCCAGCAGCTCGGGACAGGGGGCTTCTCGTGGCTACACCTTC. Its translation: CASSSGQGASRGYTF. The J gene is TRBJ1-2, the V gene TRBV7-6, with 12 bases lining up with TRBD1. This CDR3 spans 15 amino acids. The trim removed 4 bases at V and 7 bases at J, leaving 7 bases unmatched. Germline assignment: CDR1 SGHVS and CDR2 FNYEAQ. The variable domain in full, with the rest retrieved from reference TRBV7-6 and TRBJ1-2, is GAGVSQSPRYKVTKRGQDVALRCDPISGHVSLYWYRQALGQGPEFLTYFNYEAQQDKSGLPNDRFSAERPEGSISTLTIQRTEQRDSAMYRCASSSGQGASRGYTFGSGTRLTVV.